The clone carrying this TCR beta chain showed up just once. This sample was included in a study of blood T cell repertoires in COVID-19. Study-wide background: Sites in the United States, Italy and Spain provided acute and convalescent COVID-19 samples.

Repertoires were generated with immunoSEQ multiplex PCR, while TCRdb's copy carries only in-frame clones and drops some. The sample includes about 180,000 clones, roughly 75% seen only once; the top ten take 6.5% to 7%. Germline loops: CDR1 KGHSH, CDR2 LQKENI. V was shortened by 3 bases and J by 0 bases, with 21 bases between the two germline ends. This CDR3 has 19 amino acids. Sample: peripheral blood. J is TRBJ1-3 and V is TRBV18, with D possibly being TRBD1 (6 bases). This sequence originates from a man in his 70s with active or convalescent COVID-19. This CDR3 is CASSPSRAGAFSSGNTIYF. CDR3 in DNA: TGTGCCAGCTCACCTTCCCGAGCAGGGGCCTTTAGCTCTGGAAACACCATATATTTT. Complete variable domain (other parts from reference TRBV18 and TRBJ1-3): NAGVMQNPRHLVRRRGQEARLRCSPMKGHSHVYWYRQLPEEGLKFMVYLQKENIIDESGMPKERFSAEFPKEGPSILRIQQVVRGDSAAYFCASSPSRAGAFSSGNTIYFGEGSWLTVV.